These T cell receptor beta chains were read from a single sample in a study of blood T cell repertoires in COVID-19. Libraries were prepared by immunoSEQ multiplex PCR; TCRdb keeps only in-frame clonotypes and omits some of them. The sample has about 410,000 clones, around nine tenths seen once; the top ten hold about 1.6%. Material: peripheral blood. The receptors stem from a woman aged 40 to 50 with COVID-19, enrolled during active disease. CDR3s include the opening cysteine and the closing phenylalanine or tryptophan. D genes are given only for firm matches. Expanded clones get a size class; other rows say once, few or many, or leave the size out.

NA	NA	TRBJ2-3	TRBV9	TGTGCCAGCAGCACCTTCGACCCATTCGGGACAGATACGCAGTATTTT	CASSTFDPFGTDTQYF
NA	NA	TRBJ1-1	TRBV12-5	TGTGCTAGTGGTTTGGGGGGCCAGATAGTCATGAACACTGAAGCTTTCTTT	CASGLGGQIVMNTEAFF
NA	NA	TRBJ1-2	TRBV27	TGTGCCAGCAGTTTGACCAGTAAGGGGTATGGCTACACCTTC	CASSLTSKGYGYTF
NA	NA	TRBJ2-7	TRBV6-2/TRBV6-3	TGTGCCAGCAGTAATACCGGGACAACGGTCTACGAGCAGTACTTC	CASSNTGTTVYEQYF
NA	NA	TRBJ1-4	TRBV28	TGTGCCAGCAGTCCCATGAATGAAAAACTGTTTTTT	CASSPMNEKLFF
NA	NA	TRBJ1-1	TRBV19	TGTGCCAGTAGTCGGGGTCTGAACACTGAAGCTTTCTTT	CASSRGLNTEAFF
NA	NA	TRBJ1-2	TRBV19	TGTGCCAGTCGTCTTCTAGCTAACTATGGCTACACCTTC	CASRLLANYGYTF
NA	few	TRBJ1-5	TRBV6-2/TRBV6-3	TGTGCCAGCAGTTCCTTGACAGGTAAAAAGAATCAGCCCCAGCATTTT	CASSSLTGKKNQPQHF
TRBD1	once	TRBJ2-7	TRBV9	TGTGCCAGCAGCGAAGGAGCGAACAGGGGGCTATACGAGCAGTACTTC	CASSEGANRGLYEQYF
NA	NA	TRBJ1-2	TRBV21-1	TGTGCCAGCAGCCCCCCTGGGGGGAACTATGGCTACACCTTC	CASSPPGGNYGYTF
TRBD1	NA	TRBJ1-2	TRBV6-5	TGTGCCAGCAGCGTCCCGGGACAGGGCCTGGGCAACTTC	CASSVPGQGLGNF
NA	NA	TRBJ1-1	TRBV5-1	TGCGCCAGCAGCTTGGCCGCGGGGGGCGCCGGTGAAGCTTTCTTT	CASSLAAGGAGEAFF
TRBD2	NA	TRBJ2-2	TRBV2	TGTGCCAGCAGTGAAGCGTCCCTCGGGGAGGGCACCGGGGAGCTGTTTTTT	CASSEASLGEGTGELFF
NA	NA	TRBJ1-6	TRBV27	TGTGCCAGCAGTTTATCGGCAGACTATAATTCACCCCTCCACTTT	CASSLSADYNSPLHF
NA	NA	TRBJ1-4	TRBV7-8	TGTGCCAGCAGCCGAGGGGCGTCTGTTAATGAAAAACTGTTTTTT	CASSRGASVNEKLFF
NA	NA	TRBJ1-6	TRBV5-4	TGTGCCAGCGGCCTGGGCCACAACTATAATTCACCCCTCCACTTT	CASGLGHNYNSPLHF
NA	few	TRBJ1-1	TRBV5-1	TGCGCCAGCAGCGACGTGGGTACCCCCCGGGACACTGAAGCTTTCTTT	CASSDVGTPRDTEAFF
NA	NA	TRBJ2-5	TRBV4-2	TGTGCCAGCAGCCAAGATCAGGCTAGCGAAGGCCAAGAGACCCAGTACTTC	CASSQDQASEGQETQYF
TRBD2	NA	TRBJ2-3	TRBV15	TGTGCCACCAGCAGAGATCTCGGGACTAGCGGGGGGGATACGCAGTATTTT	CATSRDLGTSGGDTQYF
NA	NA	TRBJ1-5	TRBV7-2	TGTGCCAGCAGCCCCACGGTTACGGATCAGCCCCAGCATTTT	CASSPTVTDQPQHF
TRBD1	NA	TRBJ2-2	TRBV5-6	TGTGCCAGCAGCTGGACCCCGGGACAGGGGGTAGACGGGGAGCTGTTTTTT	CASSWTPGQGVDGELFF
TRBD1	NA	TRBJ1-5	TRBV4-1	TGCGCCAGCAGACCCAGTACAGGGGCACCTAGCAATCAGCCCCAGCATTTT	CASRPSTGAPSNQPQHF
NA	NA	TRBJ1-2	TRBV4-1	TGCGCCAGCAGCCAAGATTGGGGACTCAACTATGGCTACACCTTC	CASSQDWGLNYGYTF
TRBD1	NA	TRBJ2-7	TRBV7-2	TGTGCCAGCAGCTTAGTACAGGGGGAGCCCTACGAGCAGTACTTC	CASSLVQGEPYEQYF
TRBD1	NA	TRBJ1-5	TRBV9	TGTGCCAGCAGCCAGAGTGGGACAGGGTATCAGCCCCAGCATTTT	CASSQSGTGYQPQHF
NA	few	TRBJ1-4	TRBV5-1	TGCGCCAGCAGTTACACAGGGCTCCCTAATGAAAAACTGTTTTTT	CASSYTGLPNEKLFF
NA	once	TRBJ1-2	TRBV29-1	TGCAGCGTTGAGAGACAGGAGGTCAACTATGGCTACACCTTC	CSVERQEVNYGYTF
TRBD1	NA	TRBJ2-7	TRBV19	TGTGCCAGTAGTCAAGACAGGGGGCTCTACGAGCAGTACTTC	CASSQDRGLYEQYF
TRBD1	NA	TRBJ2-7	TRBV6-5	TGTGCCAGCACCCCCGGGACAGGGTTGAACGAGCAGTACTTC	CASTPGTGLNEQYF
NA	NA	TRBJ1-5	TRBV25-1	TGTGCCAGCAGTGAGGACCAGCGGGCTCAGCCCCAGCATTTT	CASSEDQRAQPQHF
NA	once	TRBJ2-7	TRBV5-6	TGTGCCAGCAGCAACCCCGGGTCCTACGAGCAGTACTTC	CASSNPGSYEQYF
TRBD1	NA	TRBJ2-7	TRBV30	TGTGCCTGGGGGACAGGGGGAGGCGAGCAGTACTTC	CAWGTGGGEQYF
TRBD2	NA	TRBJ2-7	TRBV5-1	TGCGCCAGCAGCCTTGGGACTAGCGGGGGGATTAGCTCCTACGAGCAGTACTTC	CASSLGTSGGISSYEQYF